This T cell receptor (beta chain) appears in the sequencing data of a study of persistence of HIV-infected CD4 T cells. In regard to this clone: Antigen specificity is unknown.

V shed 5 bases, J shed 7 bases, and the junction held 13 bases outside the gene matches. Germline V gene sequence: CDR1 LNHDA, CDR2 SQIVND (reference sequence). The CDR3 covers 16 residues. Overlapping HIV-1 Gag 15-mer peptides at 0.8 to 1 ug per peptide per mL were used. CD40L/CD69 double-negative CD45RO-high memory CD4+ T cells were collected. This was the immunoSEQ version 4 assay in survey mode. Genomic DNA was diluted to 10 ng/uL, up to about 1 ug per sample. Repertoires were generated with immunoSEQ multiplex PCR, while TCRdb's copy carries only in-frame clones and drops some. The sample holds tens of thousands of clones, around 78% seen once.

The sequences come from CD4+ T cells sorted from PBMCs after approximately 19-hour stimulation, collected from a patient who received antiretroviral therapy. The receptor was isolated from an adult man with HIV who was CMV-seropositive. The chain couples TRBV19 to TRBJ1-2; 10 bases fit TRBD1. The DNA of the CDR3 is TGTGCCAGTAGTCCTGCCGGGACAGGGGATATAGGTGGCTACACCTTC. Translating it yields CASSPAGTGDIGGYTF.